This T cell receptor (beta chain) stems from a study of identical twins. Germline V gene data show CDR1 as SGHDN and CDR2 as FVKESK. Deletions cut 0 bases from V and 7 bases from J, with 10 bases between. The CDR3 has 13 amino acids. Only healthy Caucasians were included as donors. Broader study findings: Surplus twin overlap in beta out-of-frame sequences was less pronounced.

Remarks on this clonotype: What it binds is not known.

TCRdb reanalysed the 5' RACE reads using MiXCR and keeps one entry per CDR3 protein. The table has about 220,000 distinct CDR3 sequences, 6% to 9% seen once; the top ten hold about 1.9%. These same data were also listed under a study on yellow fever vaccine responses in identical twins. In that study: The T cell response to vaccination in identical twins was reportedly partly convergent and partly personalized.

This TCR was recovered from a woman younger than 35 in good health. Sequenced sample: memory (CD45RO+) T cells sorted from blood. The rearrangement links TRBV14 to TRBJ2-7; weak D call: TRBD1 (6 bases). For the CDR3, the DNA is TGTGCCAGCAGCCAAGACGCAAGGGGGGAGCAGTACTTC. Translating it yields CASSQDARGEQYF.